This T cell receptor beta chain was observed in a study of CD8 T cells in Susac syndrome. After extraction with the RNeasy kit, about 0.45 to 1 ug of the RNA was reverse transcribed using random hexamers. MiXCR, run by TCRdb on the immunoSEQ multiplex PCR reads, gives a single entry per CDR3 protein. The sample holds 150,000 to 200,000 distinct CDR3 sequences, roughly 95% seen once. This clonotype appeared a single time. The source of this sequence is a human donor with multiple sclerosis. The sample taken for sequencing was CD4+ T cells from PBMCs.

The CDR3 DNA reads TGTGCCATCAGTGAACAGGGAAACTACGAGCAGTACTTC. It is translated as CAISEQGNYEQYF. The chain employs TRBV10-3 and TRBJ2-7, with TRBD1 as a possible D gene (6 bases). CDR1 is ENHRY and CDR2 is SYGVKD in the germline V gene. The length of the CDR3 is 13 residues. V dropped 3 bases and J dropped 3 bases, with 9 bases sitting between them.